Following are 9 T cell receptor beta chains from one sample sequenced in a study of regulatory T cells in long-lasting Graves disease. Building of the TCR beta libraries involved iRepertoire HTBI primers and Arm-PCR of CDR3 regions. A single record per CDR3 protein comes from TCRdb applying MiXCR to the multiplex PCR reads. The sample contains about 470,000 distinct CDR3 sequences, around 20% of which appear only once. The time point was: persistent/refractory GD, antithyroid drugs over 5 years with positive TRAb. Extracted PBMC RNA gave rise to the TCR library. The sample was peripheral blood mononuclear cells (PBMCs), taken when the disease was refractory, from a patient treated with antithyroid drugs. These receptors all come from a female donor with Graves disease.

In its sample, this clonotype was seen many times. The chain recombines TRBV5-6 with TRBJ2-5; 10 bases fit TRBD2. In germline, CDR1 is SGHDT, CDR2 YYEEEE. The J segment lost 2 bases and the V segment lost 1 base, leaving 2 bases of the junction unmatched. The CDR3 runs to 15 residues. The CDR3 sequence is CASSLTSGIQETQYF. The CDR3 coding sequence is TGTGCCAGCAGCTTGACTAGCGGGATACAAGAGACCCAGTACTTC.

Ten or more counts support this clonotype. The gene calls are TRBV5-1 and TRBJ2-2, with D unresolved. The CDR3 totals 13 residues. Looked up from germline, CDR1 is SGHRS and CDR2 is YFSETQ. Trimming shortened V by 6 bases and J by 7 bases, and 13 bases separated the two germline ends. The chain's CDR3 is CASTFQVNGELFF. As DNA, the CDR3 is TGCGCCAGCACCTTTCAAGTGAACGGGGAGCTGTTTTTT. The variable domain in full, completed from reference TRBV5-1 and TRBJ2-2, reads KAGVTQTPRYLIKTRGQQVTLSCSPISGHRSVSWYQQTPGQGLQFLFEYFSETQRNKGNFPGRFSGRQFSNSRSEMNVSTLELGDSALYLCASTFQVNGELFFGEGSRLTVL.

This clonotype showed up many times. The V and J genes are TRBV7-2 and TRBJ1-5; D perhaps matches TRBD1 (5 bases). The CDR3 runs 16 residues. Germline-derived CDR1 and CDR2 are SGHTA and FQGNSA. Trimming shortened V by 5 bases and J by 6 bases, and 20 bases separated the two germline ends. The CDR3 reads CASSPESSRVGQPQHF. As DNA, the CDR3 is TGTGCCAGCAGCCCGGAGTCGAGCAGGGTGGGTCAGCCCCAGCATTTT.

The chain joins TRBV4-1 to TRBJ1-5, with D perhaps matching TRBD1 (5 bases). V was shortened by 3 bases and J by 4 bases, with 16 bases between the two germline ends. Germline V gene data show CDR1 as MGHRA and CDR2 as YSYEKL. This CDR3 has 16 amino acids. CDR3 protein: CASSHRAAGTNQPQHF. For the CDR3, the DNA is TGCGCCAGCAGCCATCGTGCGGCAGGGACGAATCAGCCCCAGCATTTT.

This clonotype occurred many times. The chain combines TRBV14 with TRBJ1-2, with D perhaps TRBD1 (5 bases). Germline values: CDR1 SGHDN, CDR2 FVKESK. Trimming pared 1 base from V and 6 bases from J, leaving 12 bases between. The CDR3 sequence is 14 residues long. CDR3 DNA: TGTGCCAGCAGCCAAGGGGGGACTTGGGATGGCTACACCTTC. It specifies CASSQGGTWDGYTF.

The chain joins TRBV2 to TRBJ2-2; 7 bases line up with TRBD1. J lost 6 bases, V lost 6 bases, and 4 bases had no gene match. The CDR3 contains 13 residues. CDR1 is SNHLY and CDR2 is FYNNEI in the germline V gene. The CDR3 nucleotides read TGTGCCAGCAGCTCCACAGGGGCCGGGGAGCTGTTTTTT. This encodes CASSSTGAGELFF.

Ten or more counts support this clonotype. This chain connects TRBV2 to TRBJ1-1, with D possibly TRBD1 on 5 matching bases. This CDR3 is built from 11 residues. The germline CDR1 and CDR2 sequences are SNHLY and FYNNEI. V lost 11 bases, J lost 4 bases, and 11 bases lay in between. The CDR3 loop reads CASRGITEAFF. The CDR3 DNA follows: TGTGCCTCGAGGGGCATCACTGAAGCTTTCTTT. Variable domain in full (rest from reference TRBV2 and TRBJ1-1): EPEVTQTPSHQVTQMGQEVILRCVPISNHLYFYWYRQILGQKVEFLVSFYNNEISEKSEIFDDQFSVERPDGSNFTLKIRSTKLEDSAMYFCASRGITEAFFGQGTRLTVV.

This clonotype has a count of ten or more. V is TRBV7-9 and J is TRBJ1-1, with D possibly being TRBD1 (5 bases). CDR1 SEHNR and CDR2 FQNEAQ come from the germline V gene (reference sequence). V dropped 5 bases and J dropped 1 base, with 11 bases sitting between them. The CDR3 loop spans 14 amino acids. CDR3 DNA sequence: TGTGCCAGCAGCCCCTCAGACAGGAACACTGAAGCTTTCTTT. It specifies CASSPSDRNTEAFF.

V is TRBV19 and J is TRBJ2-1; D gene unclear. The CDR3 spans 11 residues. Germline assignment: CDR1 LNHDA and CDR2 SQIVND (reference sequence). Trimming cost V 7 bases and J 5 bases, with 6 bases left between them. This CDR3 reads CASTGHNEQFF. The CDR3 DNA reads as TGTGCCAGTACTGGCCACAATGAGCAGTTCTTC. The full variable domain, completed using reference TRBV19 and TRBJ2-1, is DGGITQSPKYLFRKEGQNVTLSCEQNLNHDAMYWYRQDPGQGLRLIYYSQIVNDFQKGDIAEGYSVSREKKESFPLTVTSAQKNPTAFYLCASTGHNEQFFGPGTRLTVL.